This T cell receptor beta chain was obtained from a study of prognosis after radiotherapy for stage I lung cancer. In germline, CDR1 is SGHRS, CDR2 YFSETQ. The CDR3 is made up of 15 amino acids. With regard to this clonotype: The germline gene is not matched at one end of the junction; a read error may be the cause.

Starting from genomic DNA, TCR beta CDR3 was amplified through two-round multiplex PCR. Initially, in first-round PCR, primers specific to each TRBV and TRBJ gene were used. TCRdb passed the multiplex PCR reads through MiXCR, listing each CDR3 protein once. The repertoire holds about 14,000 distinct CDR3 sequences, with about two fifths as singletons. The rearrangement uses TRBV5-1 and TRBJ2-2, with 10 nucleotides matching TRBD2. This sequence originates from a donor at least 50 years old with non-small cell lung cancer. Sample: PBMCs, taken before or after stereotactic body radiation therapy (not recorded which). The CDR3 region has the DNA TGCGCCAACAGCCAACGGACTAGCGGTACCGGGGAGCTGTTTTTT. Amino acids: CANSQRTSGTGELFF.